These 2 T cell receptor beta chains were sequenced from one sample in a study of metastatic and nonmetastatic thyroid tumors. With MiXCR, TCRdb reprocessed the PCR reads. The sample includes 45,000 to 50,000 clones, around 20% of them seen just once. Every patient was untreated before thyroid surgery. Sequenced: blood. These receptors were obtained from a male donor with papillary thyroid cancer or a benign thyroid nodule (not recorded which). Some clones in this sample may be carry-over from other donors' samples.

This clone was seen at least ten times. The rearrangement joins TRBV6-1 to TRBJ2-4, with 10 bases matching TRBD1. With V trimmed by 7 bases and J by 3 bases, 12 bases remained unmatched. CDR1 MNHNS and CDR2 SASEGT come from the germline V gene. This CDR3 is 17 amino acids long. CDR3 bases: TGTGCCAGCAACCAGAGGGGGGACAGGGGTGTCAAAAACATTCAGTACTTC. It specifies CASNQRGDRGVKNIQYF.

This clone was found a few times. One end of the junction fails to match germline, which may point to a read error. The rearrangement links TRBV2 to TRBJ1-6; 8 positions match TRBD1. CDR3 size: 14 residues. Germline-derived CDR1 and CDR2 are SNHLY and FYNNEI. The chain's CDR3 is CASSRQGLDSPLQF. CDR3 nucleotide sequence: TGTGCCAGCAGTCGACAGGGGTTGGATTCACCACTCCAATTT. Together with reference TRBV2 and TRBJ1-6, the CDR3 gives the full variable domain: EPEVTQTPSHQVTQMGQEVILRCVPISNHLYFYWYRQILGQKVEFLVSFYNNEISEKSEIFDDQFSVERPDGSNFTLKIRSTKLEDSAMYFCASSRQGLDSPLQFGNGTRLTVT.